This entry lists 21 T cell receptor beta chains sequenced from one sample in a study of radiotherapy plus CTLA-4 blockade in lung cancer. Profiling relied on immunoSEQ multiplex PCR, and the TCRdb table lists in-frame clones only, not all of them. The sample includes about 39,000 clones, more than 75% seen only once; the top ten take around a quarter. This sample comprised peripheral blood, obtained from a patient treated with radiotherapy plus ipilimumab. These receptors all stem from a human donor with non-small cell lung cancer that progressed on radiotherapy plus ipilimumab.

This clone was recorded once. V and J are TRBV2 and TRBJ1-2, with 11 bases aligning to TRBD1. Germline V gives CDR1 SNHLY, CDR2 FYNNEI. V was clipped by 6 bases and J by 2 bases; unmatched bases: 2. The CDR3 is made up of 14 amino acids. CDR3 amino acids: CASRGDRGNYGYTF. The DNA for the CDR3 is TGTGCCAGCAGAGGGGACAGGGGGAACTATGGCTACACCTTC.

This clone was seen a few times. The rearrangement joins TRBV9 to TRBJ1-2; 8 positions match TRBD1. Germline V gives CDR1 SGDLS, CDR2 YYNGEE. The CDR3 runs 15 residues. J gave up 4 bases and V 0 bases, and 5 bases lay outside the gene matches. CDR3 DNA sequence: TGTGCCAGCAGCGTAGTAGACAGGGGTGGCTATGGCTACACCTTC. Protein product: CASSVVDRGGYGYTF.

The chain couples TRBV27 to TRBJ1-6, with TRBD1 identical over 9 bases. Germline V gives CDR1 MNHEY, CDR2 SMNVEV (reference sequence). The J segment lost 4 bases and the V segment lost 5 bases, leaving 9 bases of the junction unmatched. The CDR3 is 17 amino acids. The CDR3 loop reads CASSPGTGKWYNSPLHF. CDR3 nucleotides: TGTGCCAGCAGTCCCGGGACAGGGAAATGGTATAATTCACCCCTCCACTTT.

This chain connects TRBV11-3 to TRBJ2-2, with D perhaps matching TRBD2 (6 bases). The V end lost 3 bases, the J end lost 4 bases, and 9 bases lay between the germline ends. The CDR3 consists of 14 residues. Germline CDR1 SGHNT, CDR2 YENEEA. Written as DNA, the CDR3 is TGTGCCAGCAGCTTGACCGGGGGCACCGGGGAGCTGTTTTTT. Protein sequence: CASSLTGGTGELFF.

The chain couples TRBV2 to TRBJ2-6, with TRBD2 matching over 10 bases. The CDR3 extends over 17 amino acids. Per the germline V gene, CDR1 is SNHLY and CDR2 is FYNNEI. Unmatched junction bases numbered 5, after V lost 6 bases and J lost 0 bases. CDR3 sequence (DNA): TGTGCCAGCAGATTAGCGGGGGGAGTCTCTGGGGCCAACGTCCTGACTTTC. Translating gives CASRLAGGVSGANVLTF.

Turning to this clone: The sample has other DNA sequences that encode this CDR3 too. This CDR3 reads CASSEGLGTGEDEQYF. DNA of the CDR3: TGTGCCAGCAGTGAAGGCCTGGGGACAGGGGAGGACGAGCAGTACTTC. V is TRBV2 and J is TRBJ2-7; 10 bases match TRBD1. Germline V gene sequence: CDR1 SNHLY, CDR2 FYNNEI. With V trimmed by 1 base and J by 5 bases, 8 bases remained unmatched. The length of the CDR3 is 16 residues.

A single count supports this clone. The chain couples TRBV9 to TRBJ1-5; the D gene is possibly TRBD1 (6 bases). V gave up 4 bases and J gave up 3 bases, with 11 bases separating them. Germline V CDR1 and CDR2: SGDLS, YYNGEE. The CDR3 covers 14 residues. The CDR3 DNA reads TGTGCCAGCAGCAGGGGGGGCCCCAATCAGCCCCAGCATTTT. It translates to CASSRGGPNQPQHF.

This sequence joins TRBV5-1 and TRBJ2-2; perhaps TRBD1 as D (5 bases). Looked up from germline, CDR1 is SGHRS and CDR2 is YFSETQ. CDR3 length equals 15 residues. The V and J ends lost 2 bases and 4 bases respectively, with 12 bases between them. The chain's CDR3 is CASSFSQGSTGELFF. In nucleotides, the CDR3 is TGCGCCAGCAGCTTTTCTCAGGGAAGCACCGGGGAGCTGTTTTTT.

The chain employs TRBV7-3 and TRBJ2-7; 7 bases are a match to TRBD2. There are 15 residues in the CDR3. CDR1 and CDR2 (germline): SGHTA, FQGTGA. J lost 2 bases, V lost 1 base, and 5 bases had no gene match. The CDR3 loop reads CASSLRAGETYEQYF. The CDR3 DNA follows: TGTGCCAGCAGCTTAAGGGCGGGGGAGACCTACGAGCAGTACTTC.

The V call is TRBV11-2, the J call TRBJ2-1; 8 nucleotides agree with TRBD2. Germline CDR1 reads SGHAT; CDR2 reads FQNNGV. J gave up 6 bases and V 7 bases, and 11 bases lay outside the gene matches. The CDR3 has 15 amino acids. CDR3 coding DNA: TGTGCCAGCAACCCGACAACTAGCGGTGCCAATGAGCAGTTCTTC. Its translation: CASNPTTSGANEQFF.

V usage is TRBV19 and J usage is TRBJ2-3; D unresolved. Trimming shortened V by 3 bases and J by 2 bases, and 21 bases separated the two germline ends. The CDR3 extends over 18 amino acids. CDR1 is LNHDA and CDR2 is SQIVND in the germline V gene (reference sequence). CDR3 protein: CASSMAGPAVRTTDTQYF. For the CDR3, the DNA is TGTGCCAGTAGTATGGCTGGTCCCGCGGTAAGAACCACAGATACGCAGTATTTT.

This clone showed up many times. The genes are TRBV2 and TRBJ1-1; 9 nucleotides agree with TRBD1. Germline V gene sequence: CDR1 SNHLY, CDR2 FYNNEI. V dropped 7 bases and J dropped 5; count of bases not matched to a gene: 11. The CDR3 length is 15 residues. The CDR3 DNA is TGTGCCAGCACACTGGGACAGGGAATGGGGACTGAAGCTTTCTTT. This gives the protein CASTLGQGMGTEAFF.

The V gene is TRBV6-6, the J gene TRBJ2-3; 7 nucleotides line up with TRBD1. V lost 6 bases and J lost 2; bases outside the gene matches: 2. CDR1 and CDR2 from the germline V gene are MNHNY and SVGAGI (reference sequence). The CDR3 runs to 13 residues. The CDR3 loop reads CASRDRFTDTQYF. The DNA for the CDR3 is TGTGCCAGCAGGGACAGGTTCACAGATACGCAGTATTTT.

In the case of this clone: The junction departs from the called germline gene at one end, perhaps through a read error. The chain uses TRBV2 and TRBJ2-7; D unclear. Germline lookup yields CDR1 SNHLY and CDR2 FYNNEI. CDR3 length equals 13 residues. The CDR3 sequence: CASTSASHYERYF. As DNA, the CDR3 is TGTGCCAGCACGTCGGCTAGTCACTACGAGCGGTACTTC.

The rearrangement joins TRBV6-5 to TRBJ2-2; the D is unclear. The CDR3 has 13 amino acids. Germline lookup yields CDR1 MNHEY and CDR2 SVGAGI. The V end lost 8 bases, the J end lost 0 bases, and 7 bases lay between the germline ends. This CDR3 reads CASSRTNTGELFF. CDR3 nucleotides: TGTGCCAGCTCGAGGACGAACACCGGGGAGCTGTTTTTT.

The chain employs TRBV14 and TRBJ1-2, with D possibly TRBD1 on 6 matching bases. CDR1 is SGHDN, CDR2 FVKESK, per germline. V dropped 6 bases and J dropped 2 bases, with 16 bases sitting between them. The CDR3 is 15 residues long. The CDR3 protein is CASSSFTGWNYGYTF. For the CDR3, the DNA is TGTGCCAGCAGTTCTTTTACAGGGTGGAACTATGGCTACACCTTC. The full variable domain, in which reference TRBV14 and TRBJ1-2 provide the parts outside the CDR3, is EAGVTQFPSHSVIEKGQTVTLRCDPISGHDNLYWYRRVMGKEIKFLLHFVKESKQDESGMPNNRFLAERTGGTYSTLKVQPAELEDSGVYFCASSSFTGWNYGYTFGSGTRLTVV.

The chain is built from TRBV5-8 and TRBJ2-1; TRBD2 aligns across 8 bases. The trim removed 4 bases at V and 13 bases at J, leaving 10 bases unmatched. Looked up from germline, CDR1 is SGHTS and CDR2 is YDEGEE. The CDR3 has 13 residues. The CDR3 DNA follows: TGTGCCAGCAGCGAACGCGGACTAGCTGAACAGTTCTTC. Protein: CASSERGLAEQFF.

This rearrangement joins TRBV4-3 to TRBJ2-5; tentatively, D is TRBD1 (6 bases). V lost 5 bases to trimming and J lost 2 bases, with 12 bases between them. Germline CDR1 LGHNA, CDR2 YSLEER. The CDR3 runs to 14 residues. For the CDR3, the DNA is TGCGCCAGCAGCAATCGCGGACAGCAAGAGACCCAGTACTTC. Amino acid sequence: CASSNRGQQETQYF.

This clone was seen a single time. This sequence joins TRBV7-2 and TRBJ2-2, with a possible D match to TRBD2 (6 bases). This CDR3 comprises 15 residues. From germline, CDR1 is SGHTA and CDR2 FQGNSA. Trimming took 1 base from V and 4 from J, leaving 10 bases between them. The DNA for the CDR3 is TGTGCCAGCAGCTTAGGGGGAGCGGGCACCGGGGAGCTGTTTTTT. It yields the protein CASSLGGAGTGELFF.

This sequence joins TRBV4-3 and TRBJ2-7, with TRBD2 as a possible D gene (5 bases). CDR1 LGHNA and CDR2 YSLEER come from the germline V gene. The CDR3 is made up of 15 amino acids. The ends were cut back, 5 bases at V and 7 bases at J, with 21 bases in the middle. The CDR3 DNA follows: TGCGCCAGCAGCTACTCCGGGAATGGTGGGGAAGAGCAGTACTTC. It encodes CASSYSGNGGEEQYF.

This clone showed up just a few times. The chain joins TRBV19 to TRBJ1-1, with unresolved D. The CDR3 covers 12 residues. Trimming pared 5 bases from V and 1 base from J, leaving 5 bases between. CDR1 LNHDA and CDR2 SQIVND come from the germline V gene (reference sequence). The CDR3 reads CASSPWNTEAFF. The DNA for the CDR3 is TGTGCCAGTAGTCCCTGGAACACTGAAGCTTTCTTT.